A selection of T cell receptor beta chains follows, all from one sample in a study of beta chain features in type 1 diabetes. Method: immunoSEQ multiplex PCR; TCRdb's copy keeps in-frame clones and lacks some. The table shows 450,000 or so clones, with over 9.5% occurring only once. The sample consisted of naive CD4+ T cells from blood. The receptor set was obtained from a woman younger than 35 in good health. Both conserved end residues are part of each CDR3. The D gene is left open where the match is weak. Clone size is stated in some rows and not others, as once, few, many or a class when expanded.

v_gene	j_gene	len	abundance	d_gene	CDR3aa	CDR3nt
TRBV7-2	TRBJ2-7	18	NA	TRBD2	CASSSSLRASGDSYEQYF	TGTGCCAGCAGCTCGTCCCTTCGGGCTAGCGGAGACTCCTACGAGCAGTACTTC
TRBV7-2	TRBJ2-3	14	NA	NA	CASSLRVRTDTQYF	TGTGCCAGCAGCTTACGGGTCCGCACAGATACGCAGTATTTT
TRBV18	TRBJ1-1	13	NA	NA	CASSPVGRTEAFF	TGTGCCAGCTCACCAGTGGGGCGAACTGAAGCTTTCTTT
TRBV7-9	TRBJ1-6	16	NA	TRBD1	CASSLAGTGRNSPLHF	TGTGCCAGCAGCTTAGCGGGGACAGGGAGAAATTCACCCCTCCACTTT
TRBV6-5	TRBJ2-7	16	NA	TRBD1	CASSYSKGTGYLEQYF	TGTGCCAGCAGTTACTCGAAGGGGACAGGGTATCTCGAGCAGTACTTC
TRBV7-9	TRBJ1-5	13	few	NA	CASSPRGAQPQHF	TGTGCCAGCAGCCCCCGTGGGGCTCAGCCCCAGCATTTT
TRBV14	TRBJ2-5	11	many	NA	CASSQEETQYF	TGTGCCAGCAGCCAAGAGGAGACCCAGTACTTC
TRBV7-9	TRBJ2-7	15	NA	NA	CASSLRGREDYEQYF	TGTGCCAGCAGCCTCCGGGGGCGCGAAGACTACGAGCAGTACTTC
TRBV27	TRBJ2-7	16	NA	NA	CASSPRAAPRPYEQYF	TGTGCCAGCAGTCCGAGGGCCGCGCCGAGGCCCTACGAGCAGTACTTC
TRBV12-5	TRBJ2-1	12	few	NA	CASGFWTEEQFF	TGTGCTAGTGGTTTCTGGACGGAAGAGCAGTTCTTC
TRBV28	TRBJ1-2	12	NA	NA	CASSSPGVGYTF	TGTGCCAGCAGTTCTCCCGGCGTTGGCTACACCTTC